The sequence of this T cell receptor beta chain was determined in a study of OX40 agonist ivuxolimab in advanced cancers. Trimming took off 0 bases at V and 0 bases at J, with 4 bases between the two ends. In germline, CDR1 is SGDLS, CDR2 YYNGEE. The CDR3 loop spans 14 amino acids. This clone was counted once. Produced via immunoSEQ multiplex PCR; TCRdb's table is partial and in-frame only. The sample records 50,000 to 70,000 clones, around 88% being singletons. The clonotype comes from an adult with an advanced solid tumor such as melanoma, head and neck, liver or kidney cancer. The chain has TRBV9 and TRBJ1-3; D gene uncertain. The starting material was CD4+ or CD8+ T cells sorted from blood, obtained in a trial of the OX40 agonist ivuxolimab. The CDR3 region is CASSVGASGNTIYF. As DNA, the CDR3 is TGTGCCAGCAGCGTAGGGGCCTCTGGAAACACCATATATTTT.